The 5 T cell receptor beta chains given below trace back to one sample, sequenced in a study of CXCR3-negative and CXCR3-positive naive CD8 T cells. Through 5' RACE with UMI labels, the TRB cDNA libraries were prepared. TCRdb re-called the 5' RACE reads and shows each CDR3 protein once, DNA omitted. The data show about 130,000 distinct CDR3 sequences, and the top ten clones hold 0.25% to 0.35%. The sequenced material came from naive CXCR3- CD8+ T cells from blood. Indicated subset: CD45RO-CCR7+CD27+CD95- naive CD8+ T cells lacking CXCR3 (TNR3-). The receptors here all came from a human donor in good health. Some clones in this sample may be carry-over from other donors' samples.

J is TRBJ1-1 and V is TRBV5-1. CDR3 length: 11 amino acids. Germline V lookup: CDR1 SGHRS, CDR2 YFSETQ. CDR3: CASRLNTEAFF.

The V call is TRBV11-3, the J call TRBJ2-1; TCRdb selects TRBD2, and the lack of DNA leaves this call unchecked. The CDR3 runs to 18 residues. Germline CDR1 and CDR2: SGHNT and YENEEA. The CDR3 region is CASSLVSLAGAPYNEQFF. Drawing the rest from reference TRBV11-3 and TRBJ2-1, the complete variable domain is EAGVVQSPRYKIIEKKQPVAFWCNPISGHNTLYWYLQNLGQGPELLIRYENEEAVDDSQLPKDRFSAERLKGVDSTLKIQPAELGDSAVYLCASSLVSLAGAPYNEQFFGPGTRLTVL.

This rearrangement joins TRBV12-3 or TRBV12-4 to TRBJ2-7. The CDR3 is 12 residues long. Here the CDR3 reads CASSLPGYEQYF.

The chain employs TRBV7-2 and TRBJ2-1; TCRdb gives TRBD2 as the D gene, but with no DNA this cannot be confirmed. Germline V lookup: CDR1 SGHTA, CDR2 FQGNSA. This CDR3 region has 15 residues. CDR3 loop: CASSSLAGGPNEQFF.

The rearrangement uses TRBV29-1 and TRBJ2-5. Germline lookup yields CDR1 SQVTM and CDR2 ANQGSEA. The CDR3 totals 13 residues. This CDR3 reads CSVAFGIEETQYF.